Described below is a single T cell receptor (beta chain) sequence and its context. The CDR3 has 15 amino acids. CDR1 is MDHEN, CDR2 SYDVKM, per germline. Trimming at V came to 5 bases and at J to 1 base, leaving 7 bases not matched to a gene. TCR alpha and TCR beta cDNA libraries carrying sample barcodes and UMIs were produced by 5'RACE using constant-segment primers. TCRdb reprocessed the 5' RACE reads via MiXCR and lists one record per CDR3 protein. The sample holds hundreds of thousands of distinct CDR3 sequences, around a quarter seen once. The sample belongs to a study of T-cell memory formation after mild COVID-19.

This rearrangement joins TRBV28 to TRBJ1-1, with 7 bases that match TRBD1. Sequencing was carried out using PBMCs or a T cell subset sorted from them (not recorded which). This TCR derives from an adult woman who had mild COVID-19 (a few samples of this study predate the infection). Cell type and time point are not known. CDR3 sequence: CASSVHTGENTEAFF. The CDR3 region has the DNA TGTGCCAGCAGTGTGCATACAGGGGAGAACACTGAAGCTTTCTTT.